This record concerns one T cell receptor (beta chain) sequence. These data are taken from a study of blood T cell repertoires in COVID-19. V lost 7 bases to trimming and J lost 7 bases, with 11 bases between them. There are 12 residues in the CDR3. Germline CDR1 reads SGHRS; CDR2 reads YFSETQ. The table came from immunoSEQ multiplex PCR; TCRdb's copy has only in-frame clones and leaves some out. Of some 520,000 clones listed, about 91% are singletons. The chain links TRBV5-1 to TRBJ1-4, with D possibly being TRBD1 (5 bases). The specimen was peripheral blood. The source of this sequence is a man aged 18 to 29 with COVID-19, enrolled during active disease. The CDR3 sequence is CASRQGSEKLFF. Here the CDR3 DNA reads TGCGCCAGCCGGCAGGGCAGTGAAAAACTGTTTTTT. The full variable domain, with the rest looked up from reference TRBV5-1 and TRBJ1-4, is KAGVTQTPRYLIKTRGQQVTLSCSPISGHRSVSWYQQTPGQGLQFLFEYFSETQRNKGNFPGRFSGRQFSNSRSEMNVSTLELGDSALYLCASRQGSEKLFFGSGTQLSVL.